The 15 T cell receptor beta chains presented below share a single source sample, sequenced in a study of T-cell memory formation after mild COVID-19. TCRdb re-analysed the 5' RACE reads in MiXCR, keeping a single row per CDR3 protein. Altogether more than 450,000 distinct CDR3 sequences are present, roughly 17% being singletons, with the ten largest covering around 12%. The specimen was PBMCs or a T cell subset sorted from them (not recorded which). The receptors shown here come from an adult woman who had mild COVID-19 (a few samples of this study predate the infection). Cell type and time point are not known.

The rearrangement uses TRBV4-2 and TRBJ2-1; D not certain. The length of the CDR3 is 13 residues. Trimming cost V 2 bases and J 0 bases, with 2 bases left between them. Germline V gene sequence: CDR1 LGHNA, CDR2 YNFKEQ. The CDR3 nucleotides are TGTGCCAGCAGCCAAACCTCCTACAATGAGCAGTTCTTC. It yields the protein CASSQTSYNEQFF.

This clonotype was observed a handful of times. CDR3 DNA sequence: TGTGCCAGCACCCCTTCGGCAGGGCGCAATGAGCAGTTCTTC. Encoded protein: CASTPSAGRNEQFF. The rearrangement links TRBV9 to TRBJ2-1; possibly TRBD1 for D (5 bases). CDR3 length: 14 amino acids. Trimming left V 6 bases short and J 6 bases short, with 16 bases between. Germline assignment: CDR1 SGDLS and CDR2 YYNGEE.

This chain connects TRBV11-3 to TRBJ2-1, with 10 bases that match TRBD2. V shed 1 base and J 11 bases; nucleotides not matched to a gene: 11. The CDR3 is 16 amino acids. Looked up from germline, CDR1 is SGHNT and CDR2 is YENEEA. In DNA form, the CDR3 reads TGTGCCAGCAGCTTAGCTTCAGCGGGAGGGGAAAGGAAGCAGTTCTTC. It encodes CASSLASAGGERKQFF.

V gene TRBV29-1 combines with J gene TRBJ2-3, with D unclear. V was clipped by 5 bases and J by 9 bases, with 12 bases between them. CDR1 and CDR2 from the germline V gene are SQVTM and ANQGSEA. The CDR3 is 11 amino acids. CDR3 in amino acids: CSVPVSSTQYF. As DNA, the CDR3 is TGCAGCGTTCCGGTTTCTTCAACGCAGTATTTT.

A few counts support this clonotype. The chain has TRBV6-5 and TRBJ2-1; 7 bases line up with TRBD1. CDR3 length: 13 amino acids. Germline V gene data show CDR1 as MNHEY and CDR2 as SVGAGI. With V trimmed by 6 bases and J by 3 bases, 2 bases remained unmatched. CDR3 in DNA: TGTGCCAGCAGAGGGACAGTCTACAATGAGCAGTTCTTC. This codes for CASRGTVYNEQFF.

In this sample, this clonotype turned up a few times. The chain has TRBV7-9 and TRBJ2-7, with 10 bases aligning to TRBD1. The CDR3 extends over 15 amino acids. Per germline, CDR1 SEHNR and CDR2 FQNEAQ (reference sequence). V gave up 5 bases and J gave up 2 bases; unmatched junction bases: 6. CDR3 sequence reads: CASSAYGTGAYEQYF. CDR3 nucleotides: TGTGCCAGCAGCGCTTACGGGACAGGGGCCTACGAGCAGTACTTC.

The gene calls are TRBV29-1 and TRBJ1-4, with TRBD1 matching 7 bases. The V gene's germline CDR1 is SQVTM and CDR2 ANQGSEA. The trim removed 6 bases at V and 5 bases at J, leaving 12 bases unmatched. This CDR3 has 15 amino acids. DNA of the CDR3: TGCAGCGTCGCCAGGGGGACAGCGTTAAATGAAAAACTGTTTTTT. Translation: CSVARGTALNEKLFF.

This clonotype turned up a few times. The chain combines TRBV4-3 with TRBJ2-5, with 7 bases identical to TRBD2. After removal of 4 bases from V and 5 bases from J, the junction contained 7 bases not matched to a gene. CDR1 is LGHNA and CDR2 is YSLEER in the germline V gene. This CDR3 spans 14 amino acids. CDR3 nucleotides: TGCGCCAGCAGCCTTAAGACTAGCTTTGAGACCCAGTACTTC. It translates to CASSLKTSFETQYF.

At least ten counts were recorded for this clonotype. The J gene is TRBJ2-1, the V gene TRBV7-2; D unclear. Germline loops: CDR1 SGHTA, CDR2 FQGNSA. The CDR3 covers 11 residues. V was trimmed by 3 bases and J by 10 bases, leaving 7 bases between them. The CDR3 loop is CASSFAREQFF. The CDR3 DNA follows: TGTGCCAGCAGCTTTGCACGGGAGCAGTTCTTC.

V is TRBV29-1 and J is TRBJ2-1; D assignment may be TRBD1 or TRBD2 (5 bases each). CDR3 length: 15 amino acids. The germline CDR1 and CDR2 sequences are SQVTM and ANQGSEA. Trimming took off 6 bases at V and 7 bases at J, with 22 bases between the two ends. CDR3 in amino acids: CSVTGTEGWGNEQFF. CDR3 nucleotides: TGCAGCGTGACTGGGACCGAAGGCTGGGGTAATGAGCAGTTCTTC.

This clonotype has ten or more counts. This chain uses TRBV7-9 with TRBJ2-7; D ambiguous. CDR3 length: 12 amino acids. CDR1 and CDR2 (germline): SEHNR, FQNEAQ (reference sequence). The V end lost 1 base, the J end lost 5 bases, and 6 bases lay between the germline ends. CDR3 sequence (DNA): TGTGCCAGCAGCTTAGTAGGGAACGAGCAGTACTTC. Its protein product is CASSLVGNEQYF.

The table lists this clonotype with a few counts. This chain uses TRBV7-6 with TRBJ2-7; no definite D call. The CDR3 extends over 13 amino acids. V dropped 2 bases and J dropped 3 bases, with 8 bases sitting between them. From germline, CDR1 is SGHVS and CDR2 FNYEAQ. The CDR3 region is CASSLSRYYEQYF. The CDR3 DNA reads as TGTGCCAGCAGCTTATCAAGATACTACGAGCAGTACTTC. Full variable domain (rest looked up from reference TRBV7-6 and TRBJ2-7): GAGVSQSPRYKVTKRGQDVALRCDPISGHVSLYWYRQALGQGPEFLTYFNYEAQQDKSGLPNDRFSAERPEGSISTLTIQRTEQRDSAMYRCASSLSRYYEQYFGPGTRLTVT.

This clonotype turned up a few times. V and J are TRBV29-1 and TRBJ2-3, with a tentative D call TRBD2 (6 bases). CDR1 is SQVTM, CDR2 ANQGSEA, per germline. There are 14 residues in the CDR3. The V and J ends lost 4 bases and 2 bases respectively, with 13 bases between them. CDR3 protein: CSVASGGATDTQYF. CDR3 in DNA: TGCAGCGTTGCTTCCGGCGGGGCCACAGATACGCAGTATTTT.

The rearrangement uses TRBV20-1 and TRBJ1-5; D perhaps matches TRBD1 (5 bases). This CDR3 has 12 amino acids. The V and J ends lost 6 bases and 3 bases respectively, with 9 bases between them. Per germline, CDR1 DFQATT and CDR2 SNEGSKA (reference sequence). CDR3 residues: CSATGTNQPQHF. The CDR3 DNA reads TGCAGTGCCACCGGGACCAATCAGCCCCAGCATTTT.

V gene TRBV11-2 combines with J gene TRBJ2-1, with D perhaps matching TRBD2 (5 bases). Germline V lookup: CDR1 SGHAT, CDR2 FQNNGV. The CDR3 runs 16 residues. The V end was cut by 5 bases, the J end by 0 bases, with 14 bases between. The DNA of the CDR3 is TGTGCCAGCAGCACTTATACGGGGAGCTCCTACAATGAGCAGTTCTTC. Protein: CASSTYTGSSYNEQFF.